The sample holds a few counts of the clone carrying this T cell receptor (beta chain). The antigen is unknown. Full-length variable regions came from constant-region reverse primers plus semi-nested Nested Universal Primer A PCR. One entry per CDR3 protein results from TCRdb running MiXCR on the 5' RACE reads. The sample records under 65,000 distinct CDR3 sequences, 25% to 35% being singletons. The V gene end was trimmed by 0 bases and the J gene end by 4 bases; junction bases not matched to a gene: 5. Germline CDR1 MNHEY, CDR2 SVGAGI. This CDR3 has 15 amino acids. CD4+CD45RO+CD25- cells were isolated as memory CD4+ T cells. Study-wide results and limits: Tumor Tregs overlapped most with tumor, then blood, naive CD4+ cells. Tumor memory CD4+ T cell TCR gene usage was found to cluster with blood and lymph node memory CD4+ cells and with lymph node naive CD4+ cells.

V and J are TRBV6-5 and TRBJ1-2; 7 bases line up with TRBD1. This sequence originates from a female donor with breast cancer. The specimen sequenced was tumor-infiltrating memory CD4+ T cells sorted from the breast tumor. The subset is: memory CD4+ T cells, CD4+CD45RO+CD25-. The CDR3 protein is CASSYSVGTVYGYTF. In DNA, the CDR3 is TGTGCCAGCAGTTACTCTGTCGGGACAGTCTATGGCTACACCTTC.